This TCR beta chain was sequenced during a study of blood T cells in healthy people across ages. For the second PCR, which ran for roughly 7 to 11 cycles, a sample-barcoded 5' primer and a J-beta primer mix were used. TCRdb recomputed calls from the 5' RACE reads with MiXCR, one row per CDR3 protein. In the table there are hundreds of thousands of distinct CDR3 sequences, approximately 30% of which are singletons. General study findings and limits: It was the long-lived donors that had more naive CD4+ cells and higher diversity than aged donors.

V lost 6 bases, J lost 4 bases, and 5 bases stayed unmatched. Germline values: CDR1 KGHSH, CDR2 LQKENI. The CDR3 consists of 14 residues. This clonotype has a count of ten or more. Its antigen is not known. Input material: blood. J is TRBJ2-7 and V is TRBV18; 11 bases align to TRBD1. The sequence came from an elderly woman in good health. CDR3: CASSRDRGMYEQYF. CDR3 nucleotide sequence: TGTGCCAGCTCTCGGGACAGGGGGATGTACGAGCAGTACTTC. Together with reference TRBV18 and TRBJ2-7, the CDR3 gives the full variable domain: NAGVMQNPRHLVRRRGQEARLRCSPMKGHSHVYWYRQLPEEGLKFMVYLQKENIIDESGMPKERFSAEFPKEGPSILRIQQVVRGDSAAYFCASSRDRGMYEQYFGPGTRLTVT.